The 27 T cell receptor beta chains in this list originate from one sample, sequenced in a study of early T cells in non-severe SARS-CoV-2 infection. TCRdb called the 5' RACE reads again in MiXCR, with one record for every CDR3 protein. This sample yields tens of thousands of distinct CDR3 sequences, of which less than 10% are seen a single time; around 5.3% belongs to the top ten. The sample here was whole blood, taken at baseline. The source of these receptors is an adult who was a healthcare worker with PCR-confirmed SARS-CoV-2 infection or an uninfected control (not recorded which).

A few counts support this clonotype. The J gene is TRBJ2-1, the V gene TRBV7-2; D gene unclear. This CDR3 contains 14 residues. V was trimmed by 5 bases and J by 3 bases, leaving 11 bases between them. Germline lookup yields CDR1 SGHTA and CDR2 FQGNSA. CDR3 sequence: CASSPSRNYNEQFF. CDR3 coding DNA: TGTGCCAGCAGCCCCTCGCGGAACTACAATGAGCAGTTCTTC.

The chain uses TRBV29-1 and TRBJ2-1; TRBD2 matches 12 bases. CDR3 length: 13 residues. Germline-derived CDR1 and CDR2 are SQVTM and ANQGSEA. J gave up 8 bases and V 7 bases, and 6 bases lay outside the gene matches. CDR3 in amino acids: CSGTSGAGDEQFF. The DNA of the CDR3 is TGCAGCGGGACTAGCGGGGCCGGGGATGAGCAGTTCTTC.

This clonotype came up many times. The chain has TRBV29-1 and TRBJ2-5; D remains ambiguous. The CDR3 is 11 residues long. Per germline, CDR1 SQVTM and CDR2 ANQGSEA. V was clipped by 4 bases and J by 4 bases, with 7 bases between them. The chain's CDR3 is CSVGHRETQYF. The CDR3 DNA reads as TGCAGCGTTGGGCACAGAGAGACCCAGTACTTC.

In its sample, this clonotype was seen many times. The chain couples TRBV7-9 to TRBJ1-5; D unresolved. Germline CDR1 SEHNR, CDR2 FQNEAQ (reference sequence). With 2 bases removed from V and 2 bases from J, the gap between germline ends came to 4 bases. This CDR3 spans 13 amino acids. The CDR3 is CASSLPGNQPQHF. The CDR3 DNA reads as TGTGCCAGCAGCTTACCGGGCAATCAGCCCCAGCATTTT.

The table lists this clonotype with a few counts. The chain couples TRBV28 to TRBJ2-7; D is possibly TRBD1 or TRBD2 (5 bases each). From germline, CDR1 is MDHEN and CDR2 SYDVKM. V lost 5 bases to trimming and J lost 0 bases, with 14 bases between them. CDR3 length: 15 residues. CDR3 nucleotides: TGTGCCAGCAGTGGATCGGGACGTAGCTCCTACGAGCAGTACTTC. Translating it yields CASSGSGRSSYEQYF.

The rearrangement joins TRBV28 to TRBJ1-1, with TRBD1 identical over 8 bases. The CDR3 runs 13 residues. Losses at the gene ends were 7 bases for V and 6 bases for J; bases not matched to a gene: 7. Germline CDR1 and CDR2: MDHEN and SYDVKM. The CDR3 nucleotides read TGTGCCAGCAAGAGACAGGGGCTGGCTGAAGCTTTCTTT. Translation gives CASKRQGLAEAFF.

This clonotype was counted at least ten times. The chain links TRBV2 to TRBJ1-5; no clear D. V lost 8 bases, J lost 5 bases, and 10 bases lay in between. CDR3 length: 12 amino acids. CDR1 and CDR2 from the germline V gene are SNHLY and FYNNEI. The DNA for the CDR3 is TGTGCCAGCGGGAGGACGGATCAGCCCCAGCATTTT. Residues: CASGRTDQPQHF.

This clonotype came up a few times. The DNA of the CDR3 is TGTGCCAGCAGCTCCAGCCTCTCGATCATCAACTATGGCTACACCTTC. Translation gives CASSSSLSIINYGYTF. The genes are TRBV5-5 and TRBJ1-2; D is unresolved. The CDR3 is 16 residues long. The V end was cut by 3 bases, the J end by 2 bases, with 17 bases between. CDR1 is SGHKS and CDR2 is YYEKEE in the germline V gene (reference sequence).

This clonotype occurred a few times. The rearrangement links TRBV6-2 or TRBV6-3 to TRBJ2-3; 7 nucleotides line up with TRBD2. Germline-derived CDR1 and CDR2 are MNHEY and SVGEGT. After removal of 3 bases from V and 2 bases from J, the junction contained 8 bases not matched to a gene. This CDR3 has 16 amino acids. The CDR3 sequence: CASSYYGTTYTDTQYF. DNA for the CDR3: TGTGCCAGCAGTTATTATGGGACTACTTACACAGATACGCAGTATTTT.

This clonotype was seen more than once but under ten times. As DNA, the CDR3 is TGCGCCAGCAGCGACGGACACCGAGTAGGAGATACGCAGTATTTT. This codes for CASSDGHRVGDTQYF. This sequence joins TRBV10-1 and TRBJ2-3; possible D gene TRBD1, 5 bases. The V end lost 6 bases, the J end lost 5 bases, and 18 bases lay between the germline ends. Germline assignment: CDR1 WNHNN and CDR2 SYGVQD (reference sequence). CDR3 size: 15 residues.

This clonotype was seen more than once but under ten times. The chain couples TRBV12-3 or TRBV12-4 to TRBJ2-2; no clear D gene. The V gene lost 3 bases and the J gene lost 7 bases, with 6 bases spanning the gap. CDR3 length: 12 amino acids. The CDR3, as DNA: TGTGCCAGCAGTTTTTGGGGCGGGGAGCTGTTTTTT. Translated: CASSFWGGELFF.

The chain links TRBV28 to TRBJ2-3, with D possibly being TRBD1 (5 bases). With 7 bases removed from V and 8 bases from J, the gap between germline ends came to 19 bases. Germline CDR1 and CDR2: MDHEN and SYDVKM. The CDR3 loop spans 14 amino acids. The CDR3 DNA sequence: TGTGCCAGCACACTTGGGGCCTGGGTGGGTACGCAGTATTTT. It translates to CASTLGAWVGTQYF.

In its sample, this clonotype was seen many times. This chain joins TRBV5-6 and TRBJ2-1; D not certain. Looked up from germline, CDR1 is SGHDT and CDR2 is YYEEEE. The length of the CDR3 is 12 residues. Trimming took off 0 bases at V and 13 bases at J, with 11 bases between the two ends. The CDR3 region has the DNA TGTGCCAGCAGCTTGGGGCCCATCGAACAGTTCTTC. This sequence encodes CASSLGPIEQFF.

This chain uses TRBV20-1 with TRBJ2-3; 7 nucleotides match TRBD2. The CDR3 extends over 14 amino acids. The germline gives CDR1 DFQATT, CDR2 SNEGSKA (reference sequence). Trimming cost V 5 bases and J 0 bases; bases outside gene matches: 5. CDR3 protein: CSAGLAASTDTQYF. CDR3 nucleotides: TGCAGTGCTGGGCTAGCGGCGAGCACAGATACGCAGTATTTT.

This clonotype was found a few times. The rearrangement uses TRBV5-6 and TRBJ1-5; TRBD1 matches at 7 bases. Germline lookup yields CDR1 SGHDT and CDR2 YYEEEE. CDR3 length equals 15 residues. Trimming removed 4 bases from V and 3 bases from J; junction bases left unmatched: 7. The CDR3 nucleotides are TGTGCCAGCAGCGATAACAGGGGCTCCAATCAGCCCCAGCATTTT. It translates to CASSDNRGSNQPQHF.

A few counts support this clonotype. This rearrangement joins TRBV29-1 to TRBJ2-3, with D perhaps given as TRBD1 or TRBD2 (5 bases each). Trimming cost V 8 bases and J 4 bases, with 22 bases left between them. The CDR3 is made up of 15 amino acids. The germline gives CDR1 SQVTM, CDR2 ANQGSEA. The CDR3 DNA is TGCAGCCCAGAACAGAGGGGATGTATCTCAGATACGCAGTATTTT. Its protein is CSPEQRGCISDTQYF.

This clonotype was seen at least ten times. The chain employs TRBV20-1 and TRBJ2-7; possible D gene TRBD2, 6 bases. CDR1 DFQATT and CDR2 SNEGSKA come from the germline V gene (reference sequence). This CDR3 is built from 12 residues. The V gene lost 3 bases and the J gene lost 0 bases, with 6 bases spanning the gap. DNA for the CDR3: TGCAGTGCTAGCGGGAGCTCCTACGAGCAGTACTTC. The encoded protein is CSASGSSYEQYF.

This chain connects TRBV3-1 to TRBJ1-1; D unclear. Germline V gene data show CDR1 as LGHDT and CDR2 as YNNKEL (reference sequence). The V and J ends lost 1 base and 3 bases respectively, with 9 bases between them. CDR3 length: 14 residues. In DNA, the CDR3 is TGTGCCAGCAGCCAAGTTGTCGGTCACACTGAAGCTTTCTTT. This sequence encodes CASSQVVGHTEAFF. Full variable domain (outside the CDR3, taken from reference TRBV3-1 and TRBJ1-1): DTAVSQTPKYLVTQMGNDKSIKCEQNLGHDTMYWYKQDSKKFLKIMFSYNNKELIINETVPNRFSPKSPDKAHLNLHINSLELGDSAVYFCASSQVVGHTEAFFGQGTRLTVV.

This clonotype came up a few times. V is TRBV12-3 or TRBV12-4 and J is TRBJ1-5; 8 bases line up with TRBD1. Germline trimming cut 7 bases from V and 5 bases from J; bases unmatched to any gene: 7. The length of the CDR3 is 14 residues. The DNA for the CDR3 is TGTGCCAGCACCACCGGACAGGGCGATCAGCCCCAGCATTTT. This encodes CASTTGQGDQPQHF.

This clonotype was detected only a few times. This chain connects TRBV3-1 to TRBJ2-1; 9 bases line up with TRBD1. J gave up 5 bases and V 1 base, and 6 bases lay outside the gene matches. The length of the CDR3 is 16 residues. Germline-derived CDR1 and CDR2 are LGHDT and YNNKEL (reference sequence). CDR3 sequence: CASSQVGGQGHNEQFF. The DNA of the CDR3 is TGTGCCAGCAGCCAAGTAGGGGGACAGGGCCACAATGAGCAGTTCTTC.

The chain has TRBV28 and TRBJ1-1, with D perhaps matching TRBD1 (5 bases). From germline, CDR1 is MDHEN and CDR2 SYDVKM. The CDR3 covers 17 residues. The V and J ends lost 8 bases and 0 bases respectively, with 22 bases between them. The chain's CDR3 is CASGLGSRVRMNTEAFF. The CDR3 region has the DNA TGTGCCAGCGGATTAGGAAGCAGGGTTCGGATGAACACTGAAGCTTTCTTT.

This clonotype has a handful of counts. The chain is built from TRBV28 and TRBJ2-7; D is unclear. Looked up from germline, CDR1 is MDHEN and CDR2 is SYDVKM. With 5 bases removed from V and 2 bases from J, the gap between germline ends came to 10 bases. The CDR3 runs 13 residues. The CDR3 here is CASSHDTPYEQYF. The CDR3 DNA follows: TGTGCCAGCAGTCACGATACTCCCTACGAGCAGTACTTC. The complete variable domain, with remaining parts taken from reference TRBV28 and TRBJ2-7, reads DVKVTQSSRYLVKRTGEKVFLECVQDMDHENMFWYRQDPGLGLRLIYFSYDVKMKEKGDIPEGYSVSREKKERFSLILESASTNQTSMYLCASSHDTPYEQYFGPGTRLTVT.

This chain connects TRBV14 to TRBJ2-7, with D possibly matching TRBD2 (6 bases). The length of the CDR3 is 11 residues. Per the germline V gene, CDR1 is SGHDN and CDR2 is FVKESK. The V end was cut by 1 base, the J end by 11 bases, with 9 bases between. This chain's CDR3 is CASSQAGSKYF. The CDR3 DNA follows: TGTGCCAGCAGCCAAGCCGGGAGTAAGTACTTC.

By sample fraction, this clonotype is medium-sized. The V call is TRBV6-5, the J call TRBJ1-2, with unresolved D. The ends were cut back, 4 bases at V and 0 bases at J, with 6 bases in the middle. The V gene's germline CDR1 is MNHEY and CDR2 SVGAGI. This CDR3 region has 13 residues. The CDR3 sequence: CASSSGSNYGYTF. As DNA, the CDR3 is TGTGCCAGCAGTTCTGGGTCTAACTATGGCTACACCTTC.

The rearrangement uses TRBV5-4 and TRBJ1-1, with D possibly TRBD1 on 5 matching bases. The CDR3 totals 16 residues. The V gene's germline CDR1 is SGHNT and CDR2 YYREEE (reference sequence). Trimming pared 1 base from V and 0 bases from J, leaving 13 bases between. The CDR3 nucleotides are TGTGCCAGCAGCTTGTATCAGGGTTCAGTGAACACTGAAGCTTTCTTT. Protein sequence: CASSLYQGSVNTEAFF.

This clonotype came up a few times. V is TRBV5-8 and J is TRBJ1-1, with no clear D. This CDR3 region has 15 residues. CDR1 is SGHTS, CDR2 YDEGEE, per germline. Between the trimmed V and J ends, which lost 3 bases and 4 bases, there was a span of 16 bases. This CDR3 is CASSSGRTAFTEAFF. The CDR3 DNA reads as TGTGCCAGCAGCTCGGGCAGGACTGCCTTCACTGAAGCTTTCTTT.

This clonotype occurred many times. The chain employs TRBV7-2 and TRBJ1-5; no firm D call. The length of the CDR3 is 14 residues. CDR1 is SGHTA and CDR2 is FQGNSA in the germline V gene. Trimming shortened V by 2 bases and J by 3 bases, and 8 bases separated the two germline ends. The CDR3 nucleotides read TGTGCCAGCAGCTTATTCCAGTACAATCAGCCCCAGCATTTT. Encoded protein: CASSLFQYNQPQHF.